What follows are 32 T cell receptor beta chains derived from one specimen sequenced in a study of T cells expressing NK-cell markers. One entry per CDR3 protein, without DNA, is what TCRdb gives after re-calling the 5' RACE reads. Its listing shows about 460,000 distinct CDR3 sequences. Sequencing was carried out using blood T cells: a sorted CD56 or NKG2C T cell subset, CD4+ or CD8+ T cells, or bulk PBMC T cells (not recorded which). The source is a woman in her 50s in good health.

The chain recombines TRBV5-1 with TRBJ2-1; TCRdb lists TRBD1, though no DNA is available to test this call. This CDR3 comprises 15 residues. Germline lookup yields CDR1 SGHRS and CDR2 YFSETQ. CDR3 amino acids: CASSLIRQGLSEQFF.

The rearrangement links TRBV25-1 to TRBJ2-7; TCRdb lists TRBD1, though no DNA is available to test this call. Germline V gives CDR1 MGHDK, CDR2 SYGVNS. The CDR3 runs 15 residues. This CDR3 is CASSHPPGGGNEQYF.

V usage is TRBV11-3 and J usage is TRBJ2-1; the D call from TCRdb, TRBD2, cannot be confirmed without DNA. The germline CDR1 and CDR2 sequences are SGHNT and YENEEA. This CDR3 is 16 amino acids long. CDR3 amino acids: CASRRAGTSNHNEQFF.

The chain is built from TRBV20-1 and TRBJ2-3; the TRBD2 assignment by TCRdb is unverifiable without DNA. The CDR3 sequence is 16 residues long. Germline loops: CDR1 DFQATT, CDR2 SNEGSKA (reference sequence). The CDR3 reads CSARDFREGLADTQYF.

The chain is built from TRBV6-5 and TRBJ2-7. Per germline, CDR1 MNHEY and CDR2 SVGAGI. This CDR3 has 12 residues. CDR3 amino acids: CASRANSYEQYF.

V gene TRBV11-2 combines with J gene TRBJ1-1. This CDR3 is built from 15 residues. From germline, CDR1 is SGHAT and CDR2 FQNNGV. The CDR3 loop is CASSLRRIVNTEAFF.

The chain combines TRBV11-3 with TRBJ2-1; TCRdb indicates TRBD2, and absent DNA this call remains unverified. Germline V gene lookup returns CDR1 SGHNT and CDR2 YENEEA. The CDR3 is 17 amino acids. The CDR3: CASSLGESGSSYNEQFF.

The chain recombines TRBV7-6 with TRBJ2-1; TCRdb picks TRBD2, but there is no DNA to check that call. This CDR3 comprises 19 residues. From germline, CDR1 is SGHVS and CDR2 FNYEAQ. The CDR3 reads CASSSRTSGSDARYNEQFF.

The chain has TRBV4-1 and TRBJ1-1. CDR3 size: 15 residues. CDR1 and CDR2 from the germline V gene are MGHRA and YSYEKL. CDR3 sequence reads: CASSQVPDQNTEAFF.

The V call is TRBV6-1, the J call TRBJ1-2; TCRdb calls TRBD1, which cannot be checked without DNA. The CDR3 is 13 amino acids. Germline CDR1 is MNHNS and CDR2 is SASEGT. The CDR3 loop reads CASRHRGMGGYTF.

CDR3 amino acids: CASSFTGTGYNQPQHF. The chain carries TRBV12-3 or TRBV12-4 and TRBJ1-5; absent DNA, TCRdb's TRBD1 call cannot be checked. This CDR3 is 16 amino acids long.

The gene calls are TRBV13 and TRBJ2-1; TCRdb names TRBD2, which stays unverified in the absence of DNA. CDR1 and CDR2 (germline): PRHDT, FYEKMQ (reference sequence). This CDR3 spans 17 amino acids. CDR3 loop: CASSYSGRAYRYNEQFF.

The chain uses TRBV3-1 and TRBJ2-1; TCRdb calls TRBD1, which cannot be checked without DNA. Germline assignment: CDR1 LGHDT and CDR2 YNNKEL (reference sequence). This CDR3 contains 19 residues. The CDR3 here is CASSQFMVRGSFSYNEQFF.

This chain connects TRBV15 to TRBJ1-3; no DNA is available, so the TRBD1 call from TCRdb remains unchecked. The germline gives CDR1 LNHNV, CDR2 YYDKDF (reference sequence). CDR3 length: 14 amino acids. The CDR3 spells CATSSGGSGNTIYF.

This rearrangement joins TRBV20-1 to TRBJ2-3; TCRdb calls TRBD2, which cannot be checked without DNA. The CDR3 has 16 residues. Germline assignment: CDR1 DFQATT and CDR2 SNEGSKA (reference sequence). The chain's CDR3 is CSAPDPQSGTQMKQYF.

CDR3 region: CASSLTGSYQYF. The V call is TRBV12-3 or TRBV12-4, the J call TRBJ2-5; checking the TCRdb D call of TRBD2 is not possible without DNA. This CDR3 is built from 12 residues.

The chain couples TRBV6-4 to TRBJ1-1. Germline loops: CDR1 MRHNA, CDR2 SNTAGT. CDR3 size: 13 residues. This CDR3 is CATSRFMNTEAFF.

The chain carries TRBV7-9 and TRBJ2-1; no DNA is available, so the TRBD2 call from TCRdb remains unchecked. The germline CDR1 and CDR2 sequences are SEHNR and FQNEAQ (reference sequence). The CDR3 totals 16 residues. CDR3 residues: CASSQPGTSGINEQFF.

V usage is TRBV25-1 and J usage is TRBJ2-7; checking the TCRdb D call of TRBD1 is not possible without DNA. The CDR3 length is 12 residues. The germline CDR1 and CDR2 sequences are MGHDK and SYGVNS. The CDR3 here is CASTGVTYEQYF.

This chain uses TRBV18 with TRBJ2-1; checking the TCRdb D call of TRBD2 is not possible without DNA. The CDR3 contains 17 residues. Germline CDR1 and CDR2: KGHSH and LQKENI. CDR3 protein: CASSPLTGTRGYNEQFF. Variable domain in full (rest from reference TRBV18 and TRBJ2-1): NAGVMQNPRHLVRRRGQEARLRCSPMKGHSHVYWYRQLPEEGLKFMVYLQKENIIDESGMPKERFSAEFPKEGPSILRIQQVVRGDSAAYFCASSPLTGTRGYNEQFFGPGTRLTVL.

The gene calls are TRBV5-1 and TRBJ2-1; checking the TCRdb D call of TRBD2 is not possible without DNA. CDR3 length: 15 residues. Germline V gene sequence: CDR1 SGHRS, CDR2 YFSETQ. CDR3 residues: CASSLGLPSTNEQFF.

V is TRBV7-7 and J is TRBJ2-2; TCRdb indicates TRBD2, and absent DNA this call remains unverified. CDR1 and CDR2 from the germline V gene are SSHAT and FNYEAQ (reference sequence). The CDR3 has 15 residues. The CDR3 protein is CASSWGAGITGELFF.

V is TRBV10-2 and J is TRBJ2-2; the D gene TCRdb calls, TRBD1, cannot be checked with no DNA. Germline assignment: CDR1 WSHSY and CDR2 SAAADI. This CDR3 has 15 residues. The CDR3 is CASSERQGKAGELFF.

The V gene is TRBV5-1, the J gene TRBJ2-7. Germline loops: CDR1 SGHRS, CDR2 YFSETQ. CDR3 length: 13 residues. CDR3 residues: CASRDRGSYEQYF.

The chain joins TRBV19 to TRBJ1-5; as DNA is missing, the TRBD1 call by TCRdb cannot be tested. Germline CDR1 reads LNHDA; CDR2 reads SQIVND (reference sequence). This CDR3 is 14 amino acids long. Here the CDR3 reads CASNGDRGTQPQHF. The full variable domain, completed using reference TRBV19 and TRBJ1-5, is DGGITQSPKYLFRKEGQNVTLSCEQNLNHDAMYWYRQDPGQGLRLIYYSQIVNDFQKGDIAEGYSVSREKKESFPLTVTSAQKNPTAFYLCASNGDRGTQPQHFGDGTRLSIL.

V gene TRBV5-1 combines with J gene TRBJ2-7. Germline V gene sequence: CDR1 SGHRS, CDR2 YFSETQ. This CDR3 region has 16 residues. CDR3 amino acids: CASSLEAARGSYEQYF.

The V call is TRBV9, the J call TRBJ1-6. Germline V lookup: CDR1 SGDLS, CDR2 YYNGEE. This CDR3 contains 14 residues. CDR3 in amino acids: CASSVGEYGAPLHF.

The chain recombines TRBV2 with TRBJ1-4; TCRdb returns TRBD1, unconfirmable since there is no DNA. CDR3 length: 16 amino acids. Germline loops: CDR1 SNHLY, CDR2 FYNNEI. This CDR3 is CASTGGTGRFSEKLFF.

The CDR3: CASSAAGGNTDTQYF. The chain joins TRBV18 to TRBJ2-3. The germline V gene has CDR1 KGHSH and CDR2 LQKENI. There are 15 residues in the CDR3. The full variable domain, with the rest looked up from reference TRBV18 and TRBJ2-3, is NAGVMQNPRHLVRRRGQEARLRCSPMKGHSHVYWYRQLPEEGLKFMVYLQKENIIDESGMPKERFSAEFPKEGPSILRIQQVVRGDSAAYFCASSAAGGNTDTQYFGPGTRLTVL.

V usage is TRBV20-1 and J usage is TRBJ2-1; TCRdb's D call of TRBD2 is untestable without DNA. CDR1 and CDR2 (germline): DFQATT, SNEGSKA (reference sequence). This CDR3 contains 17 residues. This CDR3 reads CSALSGSGGLSYNEQFF.

CDR3 residues: CASSAGTWGNNEQFF. J is TRBJ2-1 and V is TRBV5-6; TCRdb indicates TRBD1, and absent DNA this call remains unverified. Looked up from germline, CDR1 is SGHDT and CDR2 is YYEEEE. The CDR3 runs to 15 residues.

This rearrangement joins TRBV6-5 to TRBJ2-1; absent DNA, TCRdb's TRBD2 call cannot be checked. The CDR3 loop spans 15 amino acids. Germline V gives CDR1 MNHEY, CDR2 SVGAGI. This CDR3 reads CASSKTSGPYNEQFF.